Following are 2 T cell receptor beta chains from one sample sequenced in a study of T cell responses to AZD1222 COVID-19 vaccine. Clones were read by immunoSEQ multiplex PCR, and TCRdb kept only the in-frame ones, dropping some. The table has around 100,000 clones, nearly 90% seen once. Sequenced material: peripheral blood, taken 28 days after the second AZD1222 dose. These receptors came from an adult who received the AZD1222 COVID-19 vaccine.

This chain joins TRBV19 and TRBJ1-2; D possibly corresponds to TRBD1 (6 bases). The CDR3 totals 15 residues. CDR1 is LNHDA and CDR2 is SQIVND in the germline V gene (reference sequence). V dropped 8 bases and J dropped 3 bases, with 19 bases sitting between them. As DNA, the CDR3 is TGTGCCAGTTCTCCGGGAAGGGGGACATACTATGGCTACACCTTC. Its protein product is CASSPGRGTYYGYTF. Together with reference TRBV19 and TRBJ1-2, the CDR3 gives the full variable domain: DGGITQSPKYLFRKEGQNVTLSCEQNLNHDAMYWYRQDPGQGLRLIYYSQIVNDFQKGDIAEGYSVSREKKESFPLTVTSAQKNPTAFYLCASSPGRGTYYGYTFGSGTRLTVV.

The J gene is TRBJ1-3, the V gene TRBV30, with a weak D call TRBD1 (5 bases). The CDR3 extends over 14 amino acids. In germline, CDR1 is GTSNPN, CDR2 SVGIG (reference sequence). V was shortened by 4 bases and J by 0 bases, with 10 bases between the two germline ends. The CDR3 here is CAWIPQGSGNTIYF. The CDR3, as DNA: TGTGCCTGGATACCCCAGGGCTCTGGAAACACCATATATTTT.